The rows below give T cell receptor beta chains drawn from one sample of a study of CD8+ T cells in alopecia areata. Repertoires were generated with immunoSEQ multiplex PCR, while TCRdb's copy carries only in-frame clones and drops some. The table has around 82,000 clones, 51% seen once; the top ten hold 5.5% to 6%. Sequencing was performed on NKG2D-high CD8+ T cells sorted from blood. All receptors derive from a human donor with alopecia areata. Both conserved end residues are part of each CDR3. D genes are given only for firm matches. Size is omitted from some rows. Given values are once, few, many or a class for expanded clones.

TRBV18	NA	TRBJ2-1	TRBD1	TGTGCCAGCTCACCTACCACGGGACAGGCGAACAATGAGCAGTTCTTC	CASSPTTGQANNEQFF
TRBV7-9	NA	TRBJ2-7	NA	TGTGCCAGCAGCTTACAGAGCAACGAGCAGTACTTC	CASSLQSNEQYF
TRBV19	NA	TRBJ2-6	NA	TGTGCCAGTAGTATATGGGCGGGACAGATACTTTCTGGGGCCAACGTCCTGACTTTC	CASSIWAGQILSGANVLTF
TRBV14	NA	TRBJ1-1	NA	TGTGCCAGCAGCTCGAGAGGCTTTCACACTGAAGCTTTCTTT	CASSSRGFHTEAFF
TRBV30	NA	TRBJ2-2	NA	TGTGCCTGGAGTGTAGTGCTTAACGGGGAGCTGTTTTTT	CAWSVVLNGELFF
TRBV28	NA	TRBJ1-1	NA	TGTGCCAGCAGTTTAACACACGGTCACACTGAAGCTTTCTTT	CASSLTHGHTEAFF
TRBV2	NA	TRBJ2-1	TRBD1	TGTGCCAGCAGAGGGGGACAGACGAATGAGCAGTTCTTC	CASRGGQTNEQFF
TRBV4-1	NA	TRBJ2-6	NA	TGCGCCAGCAGCACCAGAGTAGGGAGTGGAGTAGCTGGGGCCAACGTCCTGACTTTC	CASSTRVGSGVAGANVLTF
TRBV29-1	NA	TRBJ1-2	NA	TGCAGCGTTGAAGAAAACTATGGCTACACCTTC	CSVEENYGYTF
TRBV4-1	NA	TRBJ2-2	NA	TGCGCCAGCAGCCAAGGGATCGGGGGCTGGGAGCTGTTTTTT	CASSQGIGGWELFF
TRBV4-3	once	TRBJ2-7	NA	TGCGCCAGCAGCCAAGATCCGAGCTCCTACGAGCAGTACTTC	CASSQDPSSYEQYF
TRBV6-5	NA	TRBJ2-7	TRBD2	TGTGCCAGTGAAAGCGGGACCTCCTACGAGCAGTACTTC	CASESGTSYEQYF
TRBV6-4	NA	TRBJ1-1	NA	TGTGCCAGCAGTGACGGGCTGAACACTGAAGCTTTCTTT	CASSDGLNTEAFF
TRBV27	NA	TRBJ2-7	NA	TGTGCCAGCAGCCTAAGGGCCAACGGGCATCACGAGCAGTACTTC	CASSLRANGHHEQYF
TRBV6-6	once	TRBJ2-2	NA	TGTGCCAGCATCCGTAACACCGGGGAGCTGTTTTTT	CASIRNTGELFF
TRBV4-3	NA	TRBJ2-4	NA	TGCGCCAGCAGCCAAGATTACCGAATTCAGTACTTC	CASSQDYRIQYF
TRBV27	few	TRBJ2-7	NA	TGTGCCAGCAGCGGGGGAGCGGAGTACGAGCAGTACTTC	CASSGGAEYEQYF
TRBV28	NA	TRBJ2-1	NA	NA	CASSFGPGYEQFF
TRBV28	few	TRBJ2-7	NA	TGTGCCAGCAGTGCAGGGTCGCCGGAGCAGTACTTC	CASSAGSPEQYF
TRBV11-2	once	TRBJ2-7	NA	TGTGCCAGCAGCTTAGTCTGGGACTCCTACGAGCAGTACTTC	CASSLVWDSYEQYF
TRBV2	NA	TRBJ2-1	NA	TGTGCCAGCAGTGGGGACTTCTTGCCCAGGGTCCCTCAAAGAAGCGGGTACAATGAGCAGTTCTTC	CASSGDFLPRVPQRSGYNEQFF
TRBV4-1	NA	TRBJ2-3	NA	TGCGCCAGCAGCCAAGATCTGTCAGATACGCAGTATTTT	CASSQDLSDTQYF
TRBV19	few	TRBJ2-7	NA	TGTGCCAGTAGTATCCGAACAGCATCTTTCTACGAGCAGTACTTC	CASSIRTASFYEQYF
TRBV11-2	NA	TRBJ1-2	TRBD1	TGTGCCAGCAGCTTAGAAGGTGCAGGGGGCTATGGCTACACCTTC	CASSLEGAGGYGYTF
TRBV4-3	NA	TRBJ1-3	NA	TGCGCCAGCAGCCACGACCCCAGCTCTGGAAACACCATATATTTT	CASSHDPSSGNTIYF
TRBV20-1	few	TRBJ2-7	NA	TGCAGTGGGGCAGATTCCTACGAGCAGTACTTC	CSGADSYEQYF
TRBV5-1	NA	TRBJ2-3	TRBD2	TGCGCCAGCAGCACACGACTAGCCCCAGATACGCAGTATTTT	CASSTRLAPDTQYF
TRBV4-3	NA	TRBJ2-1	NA	TGCGCCAGCAGCCAAGATACAGGTAACAATGAGCAGTTCTTC	CASSQDTGNNEQFF
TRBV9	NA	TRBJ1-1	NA	TGTGCCAGCAGCCCTTGGAACACTGAAGCTTTCTTT	CASSPWNTEAFF
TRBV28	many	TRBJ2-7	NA	TGTGCCAGCCACACTGTCGGGAGTACCCACGAGCAGTACTTC	CASHTVGSTHEQYF
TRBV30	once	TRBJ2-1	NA	TGTGCCTGGAGTTTCTCGGCTGAGCAGTTCTTC	CAWSFSAEQFF
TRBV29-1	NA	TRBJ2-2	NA	TGCAGCGTCGACCTGGGGAGCACCGGGGAGCTGTTTTTT	CSVDLGSTGELFF
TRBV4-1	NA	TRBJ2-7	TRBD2	TGCGCCAGCAGCCCCCGGGAGGGGCTCTCCTACGAGCAGTACTTC	CASSPREGLSYEQYF
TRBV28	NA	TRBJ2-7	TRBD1	TGTGCCAGCAGCTCTGGGACAGGAAAATCCTACGAGCAGTACTTC	CASSSGTGKSYEQYF
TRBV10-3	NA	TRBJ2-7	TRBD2	TGTGCCATCAGCGGGACTAGCGGGAACGACGAGCAGTACTTC	CAISGTSGNDEQYF
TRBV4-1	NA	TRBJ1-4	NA	TGCGCCAGCAGGGGGATGGATGAAAAACTGTTTTTT	CASRGMDEKLFF
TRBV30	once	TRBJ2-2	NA	TGTGCCTGGGACAGCTACACCGGGGAGCTGTTTTTT	CAWDSYTGELFF
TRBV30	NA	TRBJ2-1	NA	TGTGCCTGGAGTAGGGGGGACTACAATGAGCAGTTCTTC	CAWSRGDYNEQFF